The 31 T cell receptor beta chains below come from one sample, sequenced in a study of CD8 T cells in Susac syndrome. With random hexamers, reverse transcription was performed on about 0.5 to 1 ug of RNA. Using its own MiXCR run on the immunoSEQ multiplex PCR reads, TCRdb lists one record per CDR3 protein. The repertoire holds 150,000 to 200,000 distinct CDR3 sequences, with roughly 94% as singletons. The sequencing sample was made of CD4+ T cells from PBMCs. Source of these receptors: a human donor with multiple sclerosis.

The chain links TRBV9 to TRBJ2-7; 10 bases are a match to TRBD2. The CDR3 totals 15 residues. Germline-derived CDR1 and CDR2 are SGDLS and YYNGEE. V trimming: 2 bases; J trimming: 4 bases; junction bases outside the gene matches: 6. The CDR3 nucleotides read TGTGCCAGCAGCGTGCAGACTAGCGGGTGGTACGAGCAGTACTTC. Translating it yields CASSVQTSGWYEQYF. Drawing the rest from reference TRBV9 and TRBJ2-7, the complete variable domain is DSGVTQTPKHLITATGQRVTLRCSPRSGDLSVYWYQQSLDQGLQFLIQYYNGEERAKGNILERFSAQQFPDLHSELNLSSLELGDSALYFCASSVQTSGWYEQYFGPGTRLTVT.

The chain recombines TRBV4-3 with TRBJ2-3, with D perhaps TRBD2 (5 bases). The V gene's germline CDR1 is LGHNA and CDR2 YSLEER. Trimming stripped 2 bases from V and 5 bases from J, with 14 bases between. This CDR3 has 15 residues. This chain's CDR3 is CASSQRAESGDTQYF. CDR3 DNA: TGCGCCAGCAGCCAAAGAGCGGAATCGGGAGATACGCAGTATTTT.

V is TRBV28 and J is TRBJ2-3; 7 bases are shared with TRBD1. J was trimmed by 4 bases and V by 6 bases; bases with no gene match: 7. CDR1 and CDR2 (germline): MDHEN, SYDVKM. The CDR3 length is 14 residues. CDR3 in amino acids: CASSQGVRSDTQYF. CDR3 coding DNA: TGTGCCAGCAGCCAGGGGGTTAGGTCAGATACGCAGTATTTT.

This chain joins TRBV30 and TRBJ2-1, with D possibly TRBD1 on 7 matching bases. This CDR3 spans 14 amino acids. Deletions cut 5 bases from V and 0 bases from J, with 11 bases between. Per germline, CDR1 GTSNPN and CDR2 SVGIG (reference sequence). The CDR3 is CAWSQGGSYNEQFF. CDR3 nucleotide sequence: TGTGCCTGGTCTCAGGGGGGCTCCTACAATGAGCAGTTCTTC.

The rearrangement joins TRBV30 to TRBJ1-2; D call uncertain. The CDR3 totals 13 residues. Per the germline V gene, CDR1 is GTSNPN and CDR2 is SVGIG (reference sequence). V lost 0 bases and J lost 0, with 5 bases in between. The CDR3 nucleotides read TGTGCCTGGAGTGTACGGGCTAACTATGGCTACACCTTC. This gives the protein CAWSVRANYGYTF.

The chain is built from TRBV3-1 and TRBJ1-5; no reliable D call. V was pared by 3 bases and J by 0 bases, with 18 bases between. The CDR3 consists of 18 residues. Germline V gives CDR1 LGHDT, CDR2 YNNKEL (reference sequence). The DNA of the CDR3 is TGTGCCAGCAGCCACTCATGGAACTTGGACGGTAGCAATCAGCCCCAGCATTTT. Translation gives CASSHSWNLDGSNQPQHF.

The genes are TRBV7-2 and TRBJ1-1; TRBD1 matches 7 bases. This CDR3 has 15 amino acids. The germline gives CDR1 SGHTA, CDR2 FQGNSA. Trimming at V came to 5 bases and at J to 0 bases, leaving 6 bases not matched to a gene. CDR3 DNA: TGTGCCAGCAGCCAACAGGGGACCATGAACACTGAAGCTTTCTTT. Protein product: CASSQQGTMNTEAFF.

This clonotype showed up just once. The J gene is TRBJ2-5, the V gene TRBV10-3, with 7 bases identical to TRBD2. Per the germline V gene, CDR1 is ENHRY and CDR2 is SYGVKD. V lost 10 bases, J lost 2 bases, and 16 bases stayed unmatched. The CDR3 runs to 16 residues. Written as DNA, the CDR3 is TGTGCCACTTCTGCAATACGGGAGGACCTACAAGAGACCCAGTACTTC. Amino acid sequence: CATSAIREDLQETQYF.

CDR3 in DNA: TGTGCCACCAGCAGAGATAAGTCGGGCGAGCAGTACTTC. Its translation is CATSRDKSGEQYF. This sequence joins TRBV15 and TRBJ2-7; D gene ambiguous. The germline CDR1 and CDR2 sequences are LNHNV and YYDKDF (reference sequence). This CDR3 has 13 residues. V lost 0 bases, J lost 6 bases, and 9 bases lay in between.

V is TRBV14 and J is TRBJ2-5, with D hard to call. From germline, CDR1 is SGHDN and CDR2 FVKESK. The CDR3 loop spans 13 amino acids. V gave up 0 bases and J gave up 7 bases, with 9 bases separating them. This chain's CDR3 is CASSQDPSGTQYF. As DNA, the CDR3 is TGTGCCAGCAGCCAAGACCCTTCCGGGACCCAGTACTTC. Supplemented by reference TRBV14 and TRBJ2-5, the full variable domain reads EAGVTQFPSHSVIEKGQTVTLRCDPISGHDNLYWYRRVMGKEIKFLLHFVKESKQDESGMPNNRFLAERTGGTYSTLKVQPAELEDSGVYFCASSQDPSGTQYFGPGTRLLVL.

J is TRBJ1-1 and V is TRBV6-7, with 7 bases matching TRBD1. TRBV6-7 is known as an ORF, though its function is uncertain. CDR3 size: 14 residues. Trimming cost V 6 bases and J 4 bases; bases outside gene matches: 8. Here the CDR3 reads CASRATGRGTEAFF. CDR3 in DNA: TGTGCCAGCAGGGCGACAGGGAGGGGCACTGAAGCTTTCTTT.

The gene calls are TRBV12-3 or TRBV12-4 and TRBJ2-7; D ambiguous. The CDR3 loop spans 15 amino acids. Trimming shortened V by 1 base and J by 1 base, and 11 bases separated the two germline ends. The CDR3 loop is CASSLDGSGSYEQYF. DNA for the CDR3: TGTGCCAGCAGTTTAGACGGCTCCGGATCCTACGAGCAGTACTTC.

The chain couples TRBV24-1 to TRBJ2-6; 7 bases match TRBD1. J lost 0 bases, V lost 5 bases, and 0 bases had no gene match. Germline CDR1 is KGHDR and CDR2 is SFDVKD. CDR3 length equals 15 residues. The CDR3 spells CATSAGGSGANVLTF. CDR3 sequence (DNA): TGTGCCACCAGTGCAGGGGGCTCTGGGGCCAACGTCCTGACTTTC.

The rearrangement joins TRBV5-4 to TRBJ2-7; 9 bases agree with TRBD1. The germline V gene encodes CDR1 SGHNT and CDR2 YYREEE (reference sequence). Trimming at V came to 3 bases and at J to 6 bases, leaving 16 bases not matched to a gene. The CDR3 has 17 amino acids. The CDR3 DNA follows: TGTGCCAGCAGCTGGGGGCACGGGACAGGGTTAAGTTCCGAGCAGTACTTC. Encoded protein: CASSWGHGTGLSSEQYF.

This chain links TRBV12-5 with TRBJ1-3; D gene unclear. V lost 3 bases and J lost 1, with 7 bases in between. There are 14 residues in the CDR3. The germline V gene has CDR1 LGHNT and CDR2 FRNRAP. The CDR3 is CASGLGSSGNTIYF. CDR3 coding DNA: TGTGCTAGTGGTTTAGGGAGTTCTGGAAACACCATATATTTT.

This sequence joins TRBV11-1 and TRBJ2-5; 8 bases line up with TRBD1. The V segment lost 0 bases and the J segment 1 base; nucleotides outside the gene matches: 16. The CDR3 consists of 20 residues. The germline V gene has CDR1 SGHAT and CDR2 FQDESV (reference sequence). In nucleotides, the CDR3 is TGTGCCAGCAGCTTAGCAACGAGGACCCCAGACAGGGGTCCCCAAGAGACCCAGTACTTC. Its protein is CASSLATRTPDRGPQETQYF.

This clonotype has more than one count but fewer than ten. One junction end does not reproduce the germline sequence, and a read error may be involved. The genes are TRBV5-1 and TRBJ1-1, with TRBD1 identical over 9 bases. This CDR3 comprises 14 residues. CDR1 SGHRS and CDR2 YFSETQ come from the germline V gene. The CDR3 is CASSSGQGRTEAFF. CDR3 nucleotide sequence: TGTGCCAGCAGTTCAGGACAGGGGAGGACTGAAGCTTTCTTT.

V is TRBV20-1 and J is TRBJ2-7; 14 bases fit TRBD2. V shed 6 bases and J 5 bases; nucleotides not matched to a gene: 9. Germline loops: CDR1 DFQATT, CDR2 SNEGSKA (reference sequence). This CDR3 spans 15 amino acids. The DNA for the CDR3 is TGCAGTGCCCCCGTTGGGACTAGCGGGAGACACGAGCAGTACTTC. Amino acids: CSAPVGTSGRHEQYF.

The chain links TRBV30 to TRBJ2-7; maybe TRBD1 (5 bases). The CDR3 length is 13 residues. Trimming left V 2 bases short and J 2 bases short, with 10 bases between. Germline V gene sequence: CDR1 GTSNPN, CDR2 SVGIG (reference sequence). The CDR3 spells CAWSSQVTYEQYF. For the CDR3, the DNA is TGTGCCTGGAGTTCACAGGTGACCTACGAGCAGTACTTC.

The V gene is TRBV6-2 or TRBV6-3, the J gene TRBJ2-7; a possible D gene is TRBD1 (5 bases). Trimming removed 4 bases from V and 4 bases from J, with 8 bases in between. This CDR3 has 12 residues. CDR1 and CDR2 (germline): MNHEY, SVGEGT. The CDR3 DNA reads TGTGCCAGCAGTTCAGACAGATACGAGCAGTACTTC. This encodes CASSSDRYEQYF.

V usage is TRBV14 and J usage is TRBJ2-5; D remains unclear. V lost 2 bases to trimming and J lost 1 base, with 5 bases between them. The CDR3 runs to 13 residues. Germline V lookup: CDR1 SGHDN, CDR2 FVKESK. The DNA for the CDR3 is TGTGCCAGCAGCCAACAGATCCAAGAGACCCAGTACTTC. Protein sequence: CASSQQIQETQYF.

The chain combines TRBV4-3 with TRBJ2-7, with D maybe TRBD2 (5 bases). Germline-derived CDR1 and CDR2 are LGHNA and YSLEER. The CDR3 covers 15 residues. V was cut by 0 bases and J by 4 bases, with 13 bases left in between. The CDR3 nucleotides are TGCGCCAGCAGCCAAGATGAACGTGGAGGTTACGAGCAGTACTTC. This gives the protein CASSQDERGGYEQYF.

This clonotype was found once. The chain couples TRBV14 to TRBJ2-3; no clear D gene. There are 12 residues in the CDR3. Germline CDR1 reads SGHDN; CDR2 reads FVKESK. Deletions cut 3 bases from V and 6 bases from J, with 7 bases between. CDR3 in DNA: TGTGCCAGCAGCCATGGCGTCGATACGCAGTATTTT. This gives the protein CASSHGVDTQYF.

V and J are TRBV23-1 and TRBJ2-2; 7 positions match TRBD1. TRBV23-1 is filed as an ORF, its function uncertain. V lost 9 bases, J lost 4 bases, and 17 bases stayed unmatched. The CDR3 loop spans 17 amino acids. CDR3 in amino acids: CARSSLGGASFTGELFF. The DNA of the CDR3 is TGCGCCAGAAGTAGTTTAGGGGGCGCATCTTTCACCGGGGAGCTGTTTTTT.

As DNA, the CDR3 is TGCGCCAGCAGCACAGCTAGCGGGAGGGCCCCCTACAATGAGCAGTTCTTC. Translated: CASSTASGRAPYNEQFF. This sequence joins TRBV4-1 and TRBJ2-1, with 12 bases fitting TRBD2. V trimming: 5 bases; J trimming: 2 bases; junction bases outside the gene matches: 7. The CDR3 is 17 residues long. The germline V gene encodes CDR1 MGHRA and CDR2 YSYEKL.

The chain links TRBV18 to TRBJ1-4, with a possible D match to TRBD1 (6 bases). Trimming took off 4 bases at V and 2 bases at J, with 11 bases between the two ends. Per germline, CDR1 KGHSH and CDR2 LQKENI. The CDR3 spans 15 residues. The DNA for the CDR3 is TGTGCCAGCTCACAACAAGGGGGTACTAATGAAAAACTGTTTTTT. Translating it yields CASSQQGGTNEKLFF.

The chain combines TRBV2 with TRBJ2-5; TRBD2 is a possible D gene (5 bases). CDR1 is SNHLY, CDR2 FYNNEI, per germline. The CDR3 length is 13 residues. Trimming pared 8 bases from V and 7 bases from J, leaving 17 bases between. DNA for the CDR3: TGTGCCAGCGGAGGTGGTGTCATGGTGACCCAGTACTTC. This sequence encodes CASGGGVMVTQYF.

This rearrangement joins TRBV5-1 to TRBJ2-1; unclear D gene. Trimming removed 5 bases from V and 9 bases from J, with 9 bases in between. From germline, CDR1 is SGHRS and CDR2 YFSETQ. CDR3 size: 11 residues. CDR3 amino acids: CASSYMSEQFF. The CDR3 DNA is TGCGCCAGCAGTTATATGTCTGAGCAGTTCTTC.

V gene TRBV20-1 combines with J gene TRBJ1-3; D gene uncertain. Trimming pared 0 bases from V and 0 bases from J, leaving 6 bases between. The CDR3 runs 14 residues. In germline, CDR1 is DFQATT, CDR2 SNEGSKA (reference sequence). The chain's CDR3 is CSARDDTSGNTIYF. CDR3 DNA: TGCAGTGCTAGAGATGACACCTCTGGAAACACCATATATTTT.

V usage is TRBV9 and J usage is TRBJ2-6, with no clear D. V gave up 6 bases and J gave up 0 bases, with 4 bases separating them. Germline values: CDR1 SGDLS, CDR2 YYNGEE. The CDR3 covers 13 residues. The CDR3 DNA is TGTGCCAGCATGCCCTCTGGGGCCAACGTCCTGACTTTC. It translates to CASMPSGANVLTF.

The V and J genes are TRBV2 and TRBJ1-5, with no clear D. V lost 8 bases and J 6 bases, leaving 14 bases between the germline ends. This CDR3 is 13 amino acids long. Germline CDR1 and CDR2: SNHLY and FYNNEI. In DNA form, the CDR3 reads TGTGCCAGCGGGAGGGAGTCTGGTCAGCCCCAGCATTTT. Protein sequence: CASGRESGQPQHF.